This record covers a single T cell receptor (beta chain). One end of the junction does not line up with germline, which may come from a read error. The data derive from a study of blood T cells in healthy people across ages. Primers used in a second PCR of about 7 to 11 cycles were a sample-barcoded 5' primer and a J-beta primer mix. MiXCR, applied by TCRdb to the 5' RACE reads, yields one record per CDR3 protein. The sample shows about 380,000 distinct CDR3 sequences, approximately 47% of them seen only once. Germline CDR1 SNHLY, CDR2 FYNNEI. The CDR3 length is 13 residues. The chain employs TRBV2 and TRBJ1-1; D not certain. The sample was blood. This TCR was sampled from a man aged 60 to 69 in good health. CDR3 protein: CASSGTENTKAFF. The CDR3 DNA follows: TGTGCCAGCAGCGGCACTGAGAACACTAAAGCTTTCTTT.